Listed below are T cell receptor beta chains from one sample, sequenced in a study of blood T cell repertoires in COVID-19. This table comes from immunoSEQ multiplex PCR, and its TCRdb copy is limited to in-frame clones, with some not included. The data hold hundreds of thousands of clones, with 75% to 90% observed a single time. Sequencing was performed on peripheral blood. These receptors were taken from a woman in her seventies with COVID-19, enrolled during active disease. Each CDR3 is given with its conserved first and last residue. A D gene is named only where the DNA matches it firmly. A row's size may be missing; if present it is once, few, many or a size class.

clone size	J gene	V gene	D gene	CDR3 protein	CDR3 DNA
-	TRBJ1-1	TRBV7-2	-	CASSLRHVNTEAFF	TGTGCCAGCAGCCTTCGACACGTTAACACTGAAGCTTTCTTT
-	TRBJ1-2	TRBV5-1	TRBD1	CASSSDRELNYGYTF	TGCGCCAGCAGCTCTGACAGGGAACTAAACTATGGCTACACCTTC
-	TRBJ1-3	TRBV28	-	CASSLRRLGRRSGNTIYF	TGTGCCAGCAGTTTACGCCGACTAGGACGCCGCTCTGGAAACACCATATATTTT
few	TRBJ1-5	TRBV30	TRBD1	CAWSVRGTVNQPQHF	TGTGCCTGGAGTGTACGAGGGACAGTCAATCAGCCCCAGCATTTT
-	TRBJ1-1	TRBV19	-	CASSFTGYTEAFF	TGTGCCAGTAGTTTCACAGGGTATACTGAAGCTTTCTTT
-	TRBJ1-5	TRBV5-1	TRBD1	CASSATGDRQPQHF	TGCGCCAGCAGCGCAACTGGGGACAGGCAGCCCCAGCATTTT
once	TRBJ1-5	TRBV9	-	CASSDGNSNQPQHF	TGTGCCAGCAGCGACGGGAATAGCAATCAGCCCCAGCATTTT
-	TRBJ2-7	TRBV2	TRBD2	CASSEVGLAVYDEQYF	TGTGCCAGCAGTGAAGTGGGACTAGCGGTTTACGACGAGCAGTACTTC
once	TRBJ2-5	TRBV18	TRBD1	CASSPLRTGSPQETQYF	TGTGCCAGCTCACCTCTTCGGACAGGCAGTCCACAAGAGACCCAGTACTTC
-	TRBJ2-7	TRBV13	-	CASSSRQGEQYF	TGTGCCAGCAGCTCACGGCAGGGGGAGCAGTACTTC
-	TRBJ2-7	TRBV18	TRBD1	CASSPRGQGAYEQYF	TGTGCCAGCTCACCGAGGGGACAGGGGGCCTACGAGCAGTACTTC
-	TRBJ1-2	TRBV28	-	CASSVRGGAYGYTF	TGTGCCAGCAGCGTCCGGGGGGGAGCATATGGCTACACCTTC
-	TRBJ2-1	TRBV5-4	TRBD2	CASSLAGGFGVVEQFF	TGTGCCAGCAGCTTGGCGGGAGGGTTCGGCGTCGTTGAGCAGTTCTTC
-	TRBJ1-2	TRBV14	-	CASRGRGYGYTF	TGTGCCAGCAGAGGCAGGGGCTATGGCTACACCTTC
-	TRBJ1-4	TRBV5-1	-	CASSSEPRRRGGNEKLFF	TGCGCCAGCAGCTCGGAGCCCCGGAGAAGGGGCGGAAATGAAAAACTGTTTTTT
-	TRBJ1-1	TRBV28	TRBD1	CASNLQGSDTEAFF	TGTGCCAGCAATCTACAGGGGTCGGACACTGAAGCTTTCTTT
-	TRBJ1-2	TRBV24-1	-	CATSDQEQNYGYTF	TGTGCCACCAGTGATCAAGAACAGAACTATGGCTACACCTTC
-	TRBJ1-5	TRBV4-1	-	CASSQVGGNQPQHF	TGCGCCAGCAGCCAAGTTGGCGGTAATCAGCCCCAGCATTTT
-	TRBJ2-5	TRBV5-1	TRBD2	CASSLGSGGPLQETQYF	TGCGCCAGCAGCTTGGGGAGCGGGGGGCCCCTGCAAGAGACCCAGTACTTC
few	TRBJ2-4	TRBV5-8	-	CASSPGEGEDIQYF	TGTGCCAGCAGCCCAGGGGAAGGGGAAGACATTCAGTACTTC
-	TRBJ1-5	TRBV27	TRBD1	CASGPGQVFNQPQHF	TGTGCCAGCGGCCCGGGACAGGTATTCAATCAGCCCCAGCATTTT
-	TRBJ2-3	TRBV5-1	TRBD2	CASSLMTSGGSGTDTQYF	TGCGCCAGCAGCTTGATGACTAGCGGGGGGAGTGGCACAGATACGCAGTATTTT
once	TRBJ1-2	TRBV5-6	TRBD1	CASSLTGDVDGYTF	TGTGCCAGCAGCTTGACAGGGGATGTGGATGGCTACACCTTC
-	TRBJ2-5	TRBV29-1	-	CSVGTGQPTQYF	TGCAGCGTTGGCACGGGACAACCGACCCAGTACTTC
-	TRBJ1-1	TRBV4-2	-	CASSQDWAPPQAFF	TGTGCCAGCAGCCAAGATTGGGCACCCCCTCAAGCTTTCTTT
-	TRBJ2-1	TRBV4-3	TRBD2	CASSQDRATSGGQQFF	TGCGCCAGCAGCCAAGATAGGGCCACTAGCGGGGGCCAGCAGTTCTTC
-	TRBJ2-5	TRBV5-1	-	CASSLFSETQYF	TGCGCCAGCAGCTTGTTCTCAGAGACCCAGTACTTC
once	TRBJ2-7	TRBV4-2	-	CASSQEAATYEQYF	TGTGCCAGCAGCCAAGAGGCGGCGACCTACGAGCAGTACTTC
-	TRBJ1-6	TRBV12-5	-	CASGLADSPLHF	TGTGCTAGTGGTTTGGCGGATTCACCCCTCCACTTT
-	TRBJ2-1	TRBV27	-	CASSWRDEQFF	TGTGCCAGCAGTTGGCGGGATGAGCAGTTCTTC
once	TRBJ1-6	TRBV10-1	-	CASSESPSYSPLHF	TGCGCCAGCAGTGAGTCACCAAGCTATTCACCCCTCCACTTT
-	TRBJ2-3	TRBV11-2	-	CASSFRRAETDTQYF	TGTGCCAGCAGCTTTAGGCGGGCGGAGACAGATACGCAGTATTTT
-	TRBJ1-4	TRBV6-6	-	CASLGGGARNEKLFF	TGTGCCAGCCTGGGTGGGGGGGCCCGTAATGAAAAACTGTTTTTT
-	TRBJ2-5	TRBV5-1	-	CASSLAGQTGETQYF	TGCGCCAGCAGCTTGGCGGGTCAAACGGGTGAGACCCAGTACTTC
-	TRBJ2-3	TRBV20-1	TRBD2	CSASTGGVSSDTQYF	TGCAGTGCTAGTACGGGGGGGGTTTCCTCTGATACGCAGTATTTT
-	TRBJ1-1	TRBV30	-	CAWRREGKDTEAFF	TGTGCCTGGAGGAGGGAGGGAAAGGACACTGAAGCTTTCTTT
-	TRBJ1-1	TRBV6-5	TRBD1	CASRYTGVTEAFF	TGTGCCAGCAGGTATACAGGGGTCACTGAAGCTTTCTTT
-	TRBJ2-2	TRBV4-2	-	CASSQVVGAGELFF	TGTGCCAGCAGCCAAGTCGTCGGGGCCGGGGAGCTGTTTTTT
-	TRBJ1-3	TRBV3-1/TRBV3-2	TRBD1	CASSLPDRVANTIYF	TGTGCCAGCAGCCTCCCGGACAGGGTGGCAAACACCATATATTTT
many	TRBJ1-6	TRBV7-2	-	CASGQGSPYNSPLHF	TGTGCCAGCGGGCAGGGCTCGCCCTATAATTCACCCCTCCACTTT
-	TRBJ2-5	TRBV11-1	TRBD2	CASSLRGVHETQYF	TGTGCCAGCAGCTTACGGGGGGTTCACGAGACCCAGTACTTC
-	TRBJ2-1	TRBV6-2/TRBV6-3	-	CASSVPRTVYNEQFF	TGTGCCAGCAGTGTACCCCGGACAGTGTACAATGAGCAGTTCTTC
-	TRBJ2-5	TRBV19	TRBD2	CASSSGTSGRETQYF	TGTGCCAGTAGTAGCGGGACTAGCGGGAGGGAGACCCAGTACTTC
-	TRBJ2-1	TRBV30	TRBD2	CAGASGGYNEQFF	TGTGCCGGGGCTAGCGGGGGGTACAATGAGCAGTTCTTC
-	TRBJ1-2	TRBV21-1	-	CASSNTRGGRCGYTF	TGTGCCAGCAGCAACACCCGGGGGGGTAGATGTGGCTACACCTTC
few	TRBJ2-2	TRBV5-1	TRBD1	CASSSDRAGTGELFF	TGCGCCAGCAGCTCTGACAGGGCCGGGACCGGGGAGCTGTTTTTT
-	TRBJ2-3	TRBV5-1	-	CASSLGDFTDLHTDTQYF	TGCGCCAGCAGCTTGGGGGACTTTACGGATTTACACACAGATACGCAGTATTTT
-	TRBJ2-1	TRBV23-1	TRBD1	CARFQGADLYNEQFF	TGCGCCCGATTCCAGGGGGCGGATCTATACAATGAGCAGTTCTTC
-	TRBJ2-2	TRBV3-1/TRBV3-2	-	CASSQESEQTNTGELFF	TGTGCCAGCAGCCAAGAATCAGAACAGACGAACACCGGGGAGCTGTTTTTT
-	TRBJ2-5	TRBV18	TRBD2	CASSKAGAQETQYF	TGTGCCAGCTCAAAAGCGGGGGCTCAAGAGACCCAGTACTTC
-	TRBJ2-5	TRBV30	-	CAWSRSSETQYF	TGTGCCTGGAGTAGGAGCTCGGAGACCCAGTACTTC
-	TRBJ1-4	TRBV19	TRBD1	CASSPGQGNEKLFF	TGTGCCAGTAGTCCGGGACAGGGTAATGAAAAACTGTTTTTT
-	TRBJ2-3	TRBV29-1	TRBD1	CSVRTGGTDTQYF	TGCAGCGTACGGACAGGGGGCACAGATACGCAGTATTTT